One and the same sample provided the 23 T cell receptor beta chains below, sequenced in a study of CD8+ T cells in alopecia areata. The treatment here: oral pan-JAK inhibitor, 5-10 mg twice daily. As the sequencing template, cDNA was produced by extracting RNA and reverse transcribing it. This table comes from immunoSEQ multiplex PCR, and its TCRdb copy is limited to in-frame clones, with some not included. The table has 75,000 to 85,000 clones, approximately 72% seen once. Here the sequenced sample was CD8+ T cells sorted from blood, taken at week 24, from a patient treated with tofacitinib. These receptors were collected from a human donor with alopecia areata.

The chain couples TRBV27 to TRBJ1-2; a weak D match, TRBD1 (6 bases). V was trimmed by 6 bases and J by 0 bases, leaving 14 bases between them. Per germline, CDR1 MNHEY and CDR2 SMNVEV (reference sequence). The length of the CDR3 is 15 residues. Here the CDR3 reads CASRPQGNTNYGYTF. DNA for the CDR3: TGTGCCAGCAGACCACAGGGCAATACTAACTATGGCTACACCTTC.

This chain links TRBV25-1 with TRBJ1-1; 7 bases are shared with TRBD1. This CDR3 region has 15 residues. With V trimmed by 6 bases and J by 3 bases, 10 bases remained unmatched. Per germline, CDR1 MGHDK and CDR2 SYGVNS. DNA for the CDR3: TGTGCCAGCAGAGGAACAGGGGCCCAGGACACTGAAGCTTTCTTT. It codes for CASRGTGAQDTEAFF.

CDR3 protein: CASSFLFHYGYTF. The CDR3 DNA reads TGCGCCAGCAGCTTCCTGTTCCACTATGGCTACACCTTC. The V gene is TRBV5-1, the J gene TRBJ1-2; D call uncertain. Trimming removed 2 bases from V and 3 bases from J, with 8 bases in between. The CDR3 is 13 amino acids. CDR1 and CDR2 from the germline V gene are SGHRS and YFSETQ.

The chain couples TRBV25-1 to TRBJ2-3, with no clear D. V lost 1 base, J lost 3 bases, and 8 bases lay in between. The CDR3 length is 14 residues. Per the germline V gene, CDR1 is MGHDK and CDR2 is SYGVNS. The DNA for the CDR3 is TGTGCCAGCAGTGAATTGTGGGGAACAGATACGCAGTATTTT. Protein product: CASSELWGTDTQYF.

V gene TRBV5-1 combines with J gene TRBJ2-7; 9 bases map to TRBD2. Germline V lookup: CDR1 SGHRS, CDR2 YFSETQ. This CDR3 is 16 amino acids long. V lost 4 bases, J lost 2 bases, and 10 bases stayed unmatched. CDR3 loop: CASSDPGLAYTYEQYF. CDR3 nucleotides: TGCGCCAGCAGCGATCCCGGACTAGCGTACACCTACGAGCAGTACTTC.

V and J are TRBV2 and TRBJ2-1; 7 bases map to TRBD1. The germline CDR1 and CDR2 sequences are SNHLY and FYNNEI. The CDR3 has 13 residues. V lost 6 bases to trimming and J lost 3 bases; unmatched junction nucleotides: 2. CDR3 in amino acids: CASRGTDYNEQFF. The CDR3 nucleotides are TGTGCCAGCAGGGGGACAGACTACAATGAGCAGTTCTTC. The whole variable domain, remainder taken from reference TRBV2 and TRBJ2-1, is EPEVTQTPSHQVTQMGQEVILRCVPISNHLYFYWYRQILGQKVEFLVSFYNNEISEKSEIFDDQFSVERPDGSNFTLKIRSTKLEDSAMYFCASRGTDYNEQFFGPGTRLTVL.

V gene TRBV5-1 combines with J gene TRBJ2-7; perhaps TRBD2 as D (5 bases). The CDR3 loop spans 12 amino acids. Germline V gene data show CDR1 as SGHRS and CDR2 as YFSETQ. The germline V and J ends were trimmed by 4 bases and 5 bases, with 10 bases remaining between them. The CDR3, as DNA: TGCGCCAGCAGCGTCGGGGATGACGAGCAGTACTTC. Translating it yields CASSVGDDEQYF.

V usage is TRBV5-1 and J usage is TRBJ2-7; maybe TRBD1 (6 bases). This CDR3 contains 14 residues. Trimming cost V 2 bases and J 6 bases, with 15 bases left between them. The germline V gene encodes CDR1 SGHRS and CDR2 YFSETQ. The CDR3 reads CASSLRQTGTEQYF. The CDR3 coding sequence is TGCGCCAGCAGCTTACGGCAAACAGGGACCGAGCAGTACTTC.

In its sample, this clone was seen a few times. The genes are TRBV5-4 and TRBJ1-2, with 11 nucleotides matching TRBD1. The trim removed 7 bases at V and 2 bases at J, leaving 4 bases unmatched. Germline values: CDR1 SGHNT, CDR2 YYREEE (reference sequence). The CDR3 has 14 residues. The CDR3 reads CASRDRGNNYGYTF. The CDR3 DNA is TGTGCCAGCCGGGACAGGGGGAACAACTATGGCTACACCTTC.

This clone was counted only a few times. The chain carries TRBV6-5 and TRBJ1-1; D possibly corresponds to TRBD1 (6 bases). The CDR3 consists of 12 residues. Trimming took off 2 bases at V and 8 bases at J, with 9 bases between the two ends. From germline, CDR1 is MNHEY and CDR2 SVGAGI. DNA of the CDR3: TGTGCCAGCAGTTACGCCACAGGGGAAGCTTTCTTT. Residues: CASSYATGEAFF.

The chain uses TRBV19 and TRBJ2-7; 10 bases are shared with TRBD2. The CDR3 is 16 amino acids. Trimming at V came to 6 bases and at J to 2 bases, leaving 10 bases not matched to a gene. Germline CDR1 reads LNHDA; CDR2 reads SQIVND (reference sequence). This chain's CDR3 is CASRMRSSGSAYEQYF. In DNA form, the CDR3 reads TGTGCCAGTAGAATGAGATCTAGCGGGAGTGCCTACGAGCAGTACTTC. Looking up the rest from reference TRBV19 and TRBJ2-7 gives the full variable domain: DGGITQSPKYLFRKEGQNVTLSCEQNLNHDAMYWYRQDPGQGLRLIYYSQIVNDFQKGDIAEGYSVSREKKESFPLTVTSAQKNPTAFYLCASRMRSSGSAYEQYFGPGTRLTVT.

The J gene is TRBJ1-2, the V gene TRBV6-5; 9 nucleotides align to TRBD1. Trimming cost V 6 bases and J 4 bases; bases outside gene matches: 9. The CDR3 has 15 amino acids. Germline V CDR1 and CDR2: MNHEY, SVGAGI. The CDR3 sequence is CASRATGGAGYGYTF. The CDR3 nucleotides read TGTGCCAGCAGGGCTACAGGGGGCGCTGGCTATGGCTACACCTTC.

The rearrangement uses TRBV7-3 and TRBJ2-5, with TRBD2 identical over 8 bases. This CDR3 contains 15 residues. Germline V gene lookup returns CDR1 SGHTA and CDR2 FQGTGA. The V gene end was trimmed by 2 bases and the J gene end by 5 bases; junction bases not matched to a gene: 7. In DNA form, the CDR3 reads TGTGCCAGCAGCTTACTCGCGGGAGGTGGGGAGACCCAGTACTTC. It encodes CASSLLAGGGETQYF.

The rearrangement links TRBV15 to TRBJ2-5; 9 bases match TRBD2. The CDR3 runs to 17 residues. Trimming took 5 bases from V and 1 from J; bases not matched to a gene: 11. Germline CDR1 LNHNV, CDR2 YYDKDF (reference sequence). The CDR3 loop is CATSSRVAGAFQETQYF. The CDR3 region has the DNA TGTGCCACCAGCTCCCGAGTAGCGGGGGCCTTCCAAGAGACCCAGTACTTC.

The chain couples TRBV5-4 to TRBJ2-5; 9 bases line up with TRBD1. J lost 5 bases, V lost 0 bases, and 2 bases had no gene match. This CDR3 has 14 amino acids. Germline loops: CDR1 SGHNT, CDR2 YYREEE (reference sequence). CDR3: CASSLETGGETQYF. The DNA of the CDR3 is TGTGCCAGCAGCTTGGAGACAGGGGGGGAGACCCAGTACTTC.

The chain combines TRBV28 with TRBJ2-7; tentative D call: TRBD1 (7 bases). CDR3 length equals 14 residues. Germline lookup yields CDR1 MDHEN and CDR2 SYDVKM. Trimming removed 6 bases at V and 6 bases at J, with 18 bases between. The CDR3 loop is CASSGSGRDSEQYF. CDR3 bases: TGTGCCAGCAGCGGTTCGGGGCGGGACAGCGAGCAGTACTTC.

This clone was observed a few times. The chain joins TRBV7-9 to TRBJ2-5; either TRBD1 or TRBD2 may fit D (6 bases each). V was trimmed by 6 bases and J by 2 bases, leaving 19 bases between them. CDR1 is SEHNR, CDR2 FQNEAQ, per germline (reference sequence). The CDR3 covers 16 residues. The CDR3 protein is CASSHQQGGDQETQYF. As DNA, the CDR3 is TGTGCCAGCAGTCACCAACAGGGAGGTGATCAAGAGACCCAGTACTTC.

This clone showed up many times. V usage is TRBV2 and J usage is TRBJ2-7; tentative D call: TRBD1 (7 bases). This CDR3 contains 16 residues. Germline CDR1 and CDR2: SNHLY and FYNNEI. Trimming took off 2 bases at V and 6 bases at J, with 20 bases between the two ends. CDR3 sequence: CASSESLGQGGREQYF. CDR3 bases: TGTGCCAGCAGTGAAAGTCTGGGGCAGGGGGGACGCGAGCAGTACTTC.

V usage is TRBV4-1 and J usage is TRBJ1-1, with D possibly matching TRBD1 (5 bases). V gave up 0 bases and J gave up 4 bases, with 12 bases separating them. The germline CDR1 and CDR2 sequences are MGHRA and YSYEKL. The CDR3 totals 15 residues. CDR3 coding DNA: TGCGCCAGCAGCCAAGACAGGATGGGGGGCACTGAAGCTTTCTTT. Its protein product is CASSQDRMGGTEAFF.

The genes are TRBV27 and TRBJ2-7; D possibly corresponds to TRBD1 (6 bases). This CDR3 comprises 13 residues. Germline CDR1 is MNHEY and CDR2 is SMNVEV (reference sequence). Trimming left V 6 bases short and J 3 bases short, with 12 bases between. Here the CDR3 DNA reads TGTGCCAGCAGCAAGACAGGAGGCTACGAGCAGTACTTC. Amino acid sequence: CASSKTGGYEQYF.

This chain connects TRBV28 to TRBJ2-5; TRBD2 agrees at 8 bases. The V gene end was trimmed by 4 bases and the J gene end by 5 bases; junction bases not matched to a gene: 9. CDR1 MDHEN and CDR2 SYDVKM come from the germline V gene. This CDR3 has 15 residues. The CDR3 spells CASSSGLALGETQYF. CDR3 DNA sequence: TGTGCCAGCAGTTCCGGACTAGCCCTCGGGGAGACCCAGTACTTC.

This clone occurred many times. V usage is TRBV2 and J usage is TRBJ2-3; 12 bases fit TRBD2. After removal of 4 bases from V and 1 base from J, the junction contained 0 bases not matched to a gene. Germline assignment: CDR1 SNHLY and CDR2 FYNNEI. The CDR3 length is 15 residues. The DNA of the CDR3 is TGTGCCAGCAGTGGGACTAGCGGGGGCACAGATACGCAGTATTTT. Translation: CASSGTSGGTDTQYF.

The V and J genes are TRBV5-4 and TRBJ2-7; D is unclear. The germline V gene encodes CDR1 SGHNT and CDR2 YYREEE (reference sequence). V dropped 0 bases and J dropped 1 base, with 5 bases sitting between them. CDR3 length equals 13 residues. CDR3 coding DNA: TGTGCCAGCAGCTTGGCCGGTTCCTACGAGCAGTACTTC. Translating gives CASSLAGSYEQYF.